This T cell receptor beta chain was sequenced in a study of control samples from healthy donors and cancer patients. This clone was detected only a few times. The CDR3 length is 13 residues. CDR1 is SGHDN and CDR2 is FVKESK in the germline V gene. Germline trimming cut 0 bases from V and 15 bases from J; bases unmatched to any gene: 8. The method was immunoSEQ multiplex PCR; TCRdb's version includes in-frame clones alone and lacks a portion of them. The sample lists over 100,000 clones; about nine tenths were seen once. The sequence was obtained from a man aged 35 to 55 in good health. The J gene is TRBJ2-1, the V gene TRBV14; 7 bases agree with TRBD2. Input material: blood. As DNA, the CDR3 is TGTGCCAGCAGCCAAGATTTGGCGGGGGTGGGGTTCTTC. Translated, it gives CASSQDLAGVGFF. The entire variable domain, with the rest obtained from reference TRBV14 and TRBJ2-1, is as follows: EAGVTQFPSHSVIEKGQTVTLRCDPISGHDNLYWYRRVMGKEIKFLLHFVKESKQDESGMPNNRFLAERTGGTYSTLKVQPAELEDSGVYFCASSQDLAGVGFFGPGTRLTVL.